The subject of this entry is one TCR beta chain. The source of the sample is a study of T cell changes during pregnancy in multiple sclerosis. Assay: immunoSEQ multiplex PCR; the TCRdb copy retains only in-frame clones and omits some. The sample lists 56,000 or so clones, approximately 92% occurring once. The germline CDR1 and CDR2 sequences are SGHTA and FQGNSA. This CDR3 spans 13 amino acids. V was clipped by 2 bases and J by 0 bases, with 4 bases between them. Sequencing was performed on CD4+ T cells from peripheral blood mononuclear cells, taken in the third trimester of pregnancy. This receptor was taken from a female donor with multiple sclerosis, enrolled in a pregnancy study. The chain couples TRBV7-2 to TRBJ1-2; no definite D call. In nucleotides, the CDR3 is TGTGCCAGCAGCTTAAGCCCTAACTATGGCTACACCTTC. Translating it yields CASSLSPNYGYTF.